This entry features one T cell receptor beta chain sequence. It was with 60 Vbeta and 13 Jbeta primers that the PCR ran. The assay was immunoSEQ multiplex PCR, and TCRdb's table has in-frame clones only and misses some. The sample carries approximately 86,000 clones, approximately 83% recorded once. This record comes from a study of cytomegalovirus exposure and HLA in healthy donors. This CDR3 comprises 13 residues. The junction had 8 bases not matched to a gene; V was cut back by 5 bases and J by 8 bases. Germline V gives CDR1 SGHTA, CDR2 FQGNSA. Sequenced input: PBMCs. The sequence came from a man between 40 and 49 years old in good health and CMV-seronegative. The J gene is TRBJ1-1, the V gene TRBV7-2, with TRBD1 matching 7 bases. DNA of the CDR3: TGTGCCAGCAGCCCTAACAGGGGATTAGAAGCTTTCTTT. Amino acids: CASSPNRGLEAFF.